This T cell receptor beta chain stems from a study of technical replicates of blood from a few donors. This CDR3 region has 15 residues. V dropped 2 bases and J dropped 4 bases, with 15 bases sitting between them. Germline V gene data show CDR1 as SGHRS and CDR2 as YFSETQ. Here immunoSEQ multiplex PCR was the method, and the copy in TCRdb shows in-frame clones only, minus some. This sample has about 85,000 clones; less than 95% occur once, and the top ten carry around 0.25%. The gene calls are TRBV5-1 and TRBJ2-5; the D gene is possibly TRBD2 (6 bases). The sequencing input was T cells isolated from PBMCs. The source of this sequence is a human donor in good health. The CDR3 bases are TGCGCCAGCAGCTTCTCGCTAGCGCGAGGAGAGACCCAGTACTTC. This sequence encodes CASSFSLARGETQYF.